This entry concerns a single TCR beta chain. Its antigen is not known. The PCR ran on 60 Vbeta and 13 Jbeta primers. In the source study's methods: There were around 77 million unique TCR beta chains by a later count, and approximately 11 million of them were shared. Repertoires were generated with immunoSEQ multiplex PCR, while TCRdb's copy carries only in-frame clones and drops some. Clonal size and the V and J genes are those of that table, whereas D and trimming came from the DNA. The sample yields 300,000 or so clones, roughly 86% seen once. The data were obtained in a study of cytomegalovirus exposure and HLA in healthy donors. Broader study findings: Upon later analysis, TCR association rates were observed to vary by HLA locus, being highest for DRB1 and lowest for HLA-C. Immune exposure information comprised only CMV serostatus. Because they were indistinguishable, some V segments, including TRBV6-2 and TRBV6-3, were excluded.

Germline-derived CDR1 and CDR2 are SNHLY and FYNNEI. The V end was cut by 5 bases, the J end by 1 base, with 9 bases between. The CDR3 totals 14 residues. The sample taken for sequencing was PBMCs. The receptor's source is a woman in her forties in good health and CMV-seropositive. V gene TRBV2 combines with J gene TRBJ1-5, with a tentative D call TRBD1 (6 bases). DNA for the CDR3: TGTGCCAGCAGTCGTCAGGGGAGCAATCAGCCCCAGCATTTT. The encoded protein is CASSRQGSNQPQHF.